The sample holds one count of the clone carrying this T cell receptor beta chain. The CDR3 extends over 16 amino acids. V was pared by 0 bases and J by 3 bases, with 15 bases between. Germline values: CDR1 LNHNV, CDR2 YYDKDF (reference sequence). A second PCR of 7 to 11 cycles used a sample-barcoded 5' primer and a J-beta primer mix. One entry per CDR3 protein results from TCRdb running MiXCR on the 5' RACE reads. This table holds approximately 830,000 distinct CDR3 sequences, approximately 59% found once. The data were obtained in a study of blood T cells in healthy people across ages. The TCR originated in a man aged 25-45 years in good health. V is TRBV15 and J is TRBJ2-7, with D maybe TRBD1 (6 bases). The specimen was blood. Written as DNA, the CDR3 is TGTGCCACCAGCAGAGATCTAGGACAGAACATCTACGAGCAGTACTTC. Translation gives CATSRDLGQNIYEQYF.